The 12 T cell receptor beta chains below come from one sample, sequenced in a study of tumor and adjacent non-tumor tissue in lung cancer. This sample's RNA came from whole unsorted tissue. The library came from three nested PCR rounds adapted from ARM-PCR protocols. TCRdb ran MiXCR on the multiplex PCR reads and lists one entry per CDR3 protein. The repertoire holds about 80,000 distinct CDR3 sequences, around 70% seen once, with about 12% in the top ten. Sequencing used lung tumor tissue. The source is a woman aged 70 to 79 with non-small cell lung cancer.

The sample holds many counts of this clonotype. The CDR3 DNA follows: TGTGCCAGCAGTTTACGTCCTGAGCCCCAGCATTTT. It is translated as CASSLRPEPQHF. The chain is built from TRBV12-3 or TRBV12-4 and TRBJ1-5; D is unclear. The CDR3 contains 12 residues. V was shortened by 2 bases and J by 8 bases, with 7 bases between the two germline ends.

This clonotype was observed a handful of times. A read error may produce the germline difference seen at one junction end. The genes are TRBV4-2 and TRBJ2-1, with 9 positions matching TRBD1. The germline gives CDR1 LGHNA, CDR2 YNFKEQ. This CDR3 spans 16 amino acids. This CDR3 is CTSSFGTGGTDNEQFF. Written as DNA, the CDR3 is TGTACCAGCAGCTTCGGAACAGGGGGCACCGACAATGAGCAGTTCTTC.

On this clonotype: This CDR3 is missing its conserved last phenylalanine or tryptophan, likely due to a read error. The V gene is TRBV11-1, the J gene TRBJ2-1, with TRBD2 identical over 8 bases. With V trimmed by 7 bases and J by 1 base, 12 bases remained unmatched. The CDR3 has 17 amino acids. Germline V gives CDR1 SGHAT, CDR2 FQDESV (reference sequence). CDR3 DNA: TGTGCCAGCACCTCCCACTTAGCGGGAAGTTCCTACAATGAGCAGTTCCTC. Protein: CASTSHLAGSSYNEQFL.

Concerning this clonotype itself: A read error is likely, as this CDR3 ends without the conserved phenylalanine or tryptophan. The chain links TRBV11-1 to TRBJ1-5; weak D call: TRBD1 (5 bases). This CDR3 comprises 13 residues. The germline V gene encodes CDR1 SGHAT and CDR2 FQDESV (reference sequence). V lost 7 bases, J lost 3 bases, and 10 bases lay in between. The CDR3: CASILTDNQPQHS. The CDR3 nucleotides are TGTGCCAGCATCTTGACAGACAATCAGCCCCAGCATTCT.

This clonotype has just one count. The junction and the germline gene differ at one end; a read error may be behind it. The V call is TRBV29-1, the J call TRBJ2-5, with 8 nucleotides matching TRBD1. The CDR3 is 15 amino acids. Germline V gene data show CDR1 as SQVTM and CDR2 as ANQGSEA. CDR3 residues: CSVPGIRTGKEIQYF. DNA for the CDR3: TGCAGCGTTCCAGGCATCCGGACAGGGAAAGAGATCCAGTACTTC.

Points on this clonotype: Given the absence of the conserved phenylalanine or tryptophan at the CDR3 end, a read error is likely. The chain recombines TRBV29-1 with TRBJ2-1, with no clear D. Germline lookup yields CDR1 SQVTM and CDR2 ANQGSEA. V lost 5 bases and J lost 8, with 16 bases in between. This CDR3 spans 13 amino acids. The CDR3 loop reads CSVRLDSVDEQFL. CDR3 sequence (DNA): TGCAGCGTTCGCCTAGATTCGGTCGATGAGCAGTTCCTC.

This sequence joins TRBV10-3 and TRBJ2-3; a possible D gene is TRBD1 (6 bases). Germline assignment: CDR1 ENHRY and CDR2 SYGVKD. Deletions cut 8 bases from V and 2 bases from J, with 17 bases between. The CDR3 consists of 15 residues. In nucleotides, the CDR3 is TGTGCCATCGGCAGGGGTCGGGAACCCACAGATACGCAGTATTTT. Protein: CAIGRGREPTDTQYF.

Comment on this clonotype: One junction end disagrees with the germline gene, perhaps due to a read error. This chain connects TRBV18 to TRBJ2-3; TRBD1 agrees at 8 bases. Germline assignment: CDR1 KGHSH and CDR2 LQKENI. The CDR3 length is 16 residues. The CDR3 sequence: CAGSPAAGTGLNTQYF. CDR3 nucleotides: TGTGCCGGCTCACCCGCTGCCGGGACAGGCCTGAATACGCAGTATTTT.

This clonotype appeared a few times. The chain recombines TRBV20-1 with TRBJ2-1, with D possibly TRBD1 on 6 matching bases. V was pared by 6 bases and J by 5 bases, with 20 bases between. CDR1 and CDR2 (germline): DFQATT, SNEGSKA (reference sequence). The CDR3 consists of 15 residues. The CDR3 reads CSAEGGLAIDNEQFF. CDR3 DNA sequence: TGCAGTGCCGAAGGGGGATTAGCGATTGACAATGAGCAGTTCTTC.

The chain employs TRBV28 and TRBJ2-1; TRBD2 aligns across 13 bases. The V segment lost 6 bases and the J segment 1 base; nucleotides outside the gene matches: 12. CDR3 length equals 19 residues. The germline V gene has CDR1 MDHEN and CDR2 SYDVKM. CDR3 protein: CASRPPGLAGSGSYNEQFF. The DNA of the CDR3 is TGTGCCAGCAGACCCCCGGGACTAGCGGGATCCGGATCCTACAATGAGCAGTTCTTC.

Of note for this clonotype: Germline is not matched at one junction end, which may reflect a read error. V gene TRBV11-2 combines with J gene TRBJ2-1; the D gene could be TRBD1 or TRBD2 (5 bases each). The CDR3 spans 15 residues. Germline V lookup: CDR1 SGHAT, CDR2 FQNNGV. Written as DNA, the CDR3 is TGTGCCAGGAGCTTAGAGAGGGGCTCCTACAATGAGCAGTTCTTC. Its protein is CARSLERGSYNEQFF. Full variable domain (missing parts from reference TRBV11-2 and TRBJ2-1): EAGVAQSPRYKIIEKRQSVAFWCNPISGHATLYWYQQILGQGPKLLIQFQNNGVVDDSQLPKDRFSAERLKGVDSTLKIQPAKLEDSAVYLCARSLERGSYNEQFFGPGTRLTVL.

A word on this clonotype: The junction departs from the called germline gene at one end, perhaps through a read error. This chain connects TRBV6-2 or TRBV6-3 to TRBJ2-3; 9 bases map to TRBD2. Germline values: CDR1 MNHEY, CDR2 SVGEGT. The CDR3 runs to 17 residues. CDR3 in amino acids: CASSHRFRAGGTGTQYF. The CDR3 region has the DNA TGTGCCAGCAGTCACAGATTTCGAGCGGGAGGCACAGGTACGCAGTATTTT.